This T cell receptor (beta chain) is drawn from a study of T cells in Graves' hyperthyroidism and ophthalmopathy. TCR beta CDR3 region amplification was performed from RNA transcripts. In the first-round RT-PCR of the TCR CDR3, the HTBI primer set was used. MiXCR was run by TCRdb on the multiplex PCR reads, yielding one entry per CDR3 protein. The sample consists of roughly 380,000 distinct CDR3 sequences, around 13% of them appearing once. Germline assignment: CDR1 DFQATT and CDR2 SNEGSKA (reference sequence). V was clipped by 3 bases and J by 2 bases, with 8 bases between them. This CDR3 comprises 13 residues.

The J gene is TRBJ2-1, the V gene TRBV20-1, with D unclear. This receptor was identified in an older woman with Graves' hyperthyroidism. Sequencing used blood. CDR3 nucleotides: TGCAGTGCTAGCGGGTTAGCCTACAATGAGCAGTTCTTC. As protein: CSASGLAYNEQFF.